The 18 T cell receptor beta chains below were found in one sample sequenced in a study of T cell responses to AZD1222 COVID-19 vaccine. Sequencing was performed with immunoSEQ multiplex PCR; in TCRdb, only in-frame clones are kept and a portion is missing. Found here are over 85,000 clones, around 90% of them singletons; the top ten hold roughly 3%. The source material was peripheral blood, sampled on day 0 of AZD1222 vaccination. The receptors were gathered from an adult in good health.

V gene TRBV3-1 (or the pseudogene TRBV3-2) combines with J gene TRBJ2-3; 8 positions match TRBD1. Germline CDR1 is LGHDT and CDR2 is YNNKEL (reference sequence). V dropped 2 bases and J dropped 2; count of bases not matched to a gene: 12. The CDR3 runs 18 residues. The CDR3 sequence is CASSQPYTGQEHTDTQYF. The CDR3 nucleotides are TGTGCCAGCAGCCAACCATATACGGGACAGGAGCACACAGATACGCAGTATTTT.

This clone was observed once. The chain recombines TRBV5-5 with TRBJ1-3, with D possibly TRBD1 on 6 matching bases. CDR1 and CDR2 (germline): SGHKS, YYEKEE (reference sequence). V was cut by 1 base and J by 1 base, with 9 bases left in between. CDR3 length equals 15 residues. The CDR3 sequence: CASSLWTASGNTIYF. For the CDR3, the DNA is TGTGCCAGCAGCTTGTGGACAGCTTCTGGAAACACCATATATTTT.

CDR3 sequence (DNA): TGCAGCGCTCTCGGGACAGATGCAACTAATGAAAAACTGTTTTTT. Amino acid sequence: CSALGTDATNEKLFF. V usage is TRBV29-1 and J usage is TRBJ1-4; TRBD1 agrees at 7 bases. The germline CDR1 and CDR2 sequences are SQVTM and ANQGSEA. This CDR3 is built from 15 residues. The J segment lost 0 bases and the V segment lost 7 bases, leaving 8 bases of the junction unmatched.

This CDR3 reads CATSRDLVSGKGGQYF. DNA of the CDR3: TGTGCCACCAGCAGGGACCTTGTGTCAGGAAAAGGCGGGCAGTACTTC. The chain combines TRBV15 with TRBJ2-7; D gene uncertain. Germline assignment: CDR1 LNHNV and CDR2 YYDKDF (reference sequence). This CDR3 contains 16 residues. With 3 bases removed from V and 9 bases from J, the gap between germline ends came to 24 bases.

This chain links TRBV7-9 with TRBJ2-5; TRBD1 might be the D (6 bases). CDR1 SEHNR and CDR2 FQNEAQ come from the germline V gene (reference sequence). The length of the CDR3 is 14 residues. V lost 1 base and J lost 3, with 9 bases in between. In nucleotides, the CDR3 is TGTGCCAGCAGCTTAGGGACAGAGGAAGAGACCCAGTACTTC. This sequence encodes CASSLGTEEETQYF.

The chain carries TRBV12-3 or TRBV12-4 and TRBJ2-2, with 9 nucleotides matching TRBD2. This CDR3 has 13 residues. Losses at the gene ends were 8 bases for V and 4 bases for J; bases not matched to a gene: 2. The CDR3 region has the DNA TGTGCCAGCGGACTAGCGATCACCGGGGAGCTGTTTTTT. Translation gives CASGLAITGELFF.

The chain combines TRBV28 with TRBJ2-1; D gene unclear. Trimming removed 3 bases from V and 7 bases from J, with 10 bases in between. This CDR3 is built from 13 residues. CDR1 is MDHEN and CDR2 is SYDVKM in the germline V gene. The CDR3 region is CASSFLQRNEQFF. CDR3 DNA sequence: TGTGCCAGCAGTTTTTTACAGAGAAATGAGCAGTTCTTC.

CDR3 region: CASSLGWDRGYGANVLTF. In nucleotides, the CDR3 is TGCGCCAGCAGCTTGGGTTGGGACAGGGGTTATGGGGCCAACGTCCTGACTTTC. The genes are TRBV5-1 and TRBJ2-6; 10 positions agree with TRBD1. Germline V lookup: CDR1 SGHRS, CDR2 YFSETQ. The CDR3 has 18 amino acids. J was trimmed by 3 bases and V by 0 bases; bases with no gene match: 6.

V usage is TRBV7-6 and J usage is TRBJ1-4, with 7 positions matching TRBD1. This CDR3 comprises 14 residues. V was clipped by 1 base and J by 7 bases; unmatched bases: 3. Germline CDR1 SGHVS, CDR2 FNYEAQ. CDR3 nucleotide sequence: TGTGCCAGCAGCTTAGGAACAGGGGTTGAAAAACTGTTTTTT. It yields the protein CASSLGTGVEKLFF.

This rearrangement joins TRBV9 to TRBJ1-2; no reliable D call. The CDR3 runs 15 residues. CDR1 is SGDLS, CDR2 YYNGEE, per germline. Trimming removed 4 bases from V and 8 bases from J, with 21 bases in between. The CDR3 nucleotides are TGTGCCAGCAGCCCCCAGGAGAGCGGCGTAGGGGGCTACACCTTC. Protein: CASSPQESGVGGYTF.

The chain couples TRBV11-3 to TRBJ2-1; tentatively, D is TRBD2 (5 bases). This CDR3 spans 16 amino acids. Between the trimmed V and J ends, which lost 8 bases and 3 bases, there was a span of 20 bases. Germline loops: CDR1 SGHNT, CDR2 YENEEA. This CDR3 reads CASRWERACCYNEQFF. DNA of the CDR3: TGTGCCAGCCGGTGGGAGAGGGCCTGTTGCTACAATGAGCAGTTCTTC.

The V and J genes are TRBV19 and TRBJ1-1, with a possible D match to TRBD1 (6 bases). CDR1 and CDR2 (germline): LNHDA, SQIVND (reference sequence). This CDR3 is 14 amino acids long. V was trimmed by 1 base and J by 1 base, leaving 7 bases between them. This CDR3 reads CASSIGTANTEAFF. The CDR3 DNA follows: TGTGCCAGTAGTATAGGGACAGCGAACACTGAAGCTTTCTTT.

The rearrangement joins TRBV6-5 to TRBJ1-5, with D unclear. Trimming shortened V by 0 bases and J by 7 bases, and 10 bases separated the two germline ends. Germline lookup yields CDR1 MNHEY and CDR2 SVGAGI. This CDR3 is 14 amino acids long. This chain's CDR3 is CASSYSPGSQPQHF. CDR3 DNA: TGTGCCAGCAGTTACTCGCCCGGGTCCCAGCCCCAGCATTTT.

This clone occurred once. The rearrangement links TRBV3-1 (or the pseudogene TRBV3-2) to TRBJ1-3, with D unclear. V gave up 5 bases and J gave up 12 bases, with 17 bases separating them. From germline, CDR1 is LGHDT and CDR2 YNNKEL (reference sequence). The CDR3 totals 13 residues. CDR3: CASSTHPEGIIYF. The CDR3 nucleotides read TGTGCCAGCAGCACTCATCCGGAAGGGATCATATATTTT.

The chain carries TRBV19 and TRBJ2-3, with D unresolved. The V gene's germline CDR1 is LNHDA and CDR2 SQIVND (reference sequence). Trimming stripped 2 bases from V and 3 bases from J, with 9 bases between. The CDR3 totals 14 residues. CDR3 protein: CASSIMGSTDTQYF. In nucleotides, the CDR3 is TGTGCCAGTAGTATAATGGGGTCGACAGATACGCAGTATTTT.

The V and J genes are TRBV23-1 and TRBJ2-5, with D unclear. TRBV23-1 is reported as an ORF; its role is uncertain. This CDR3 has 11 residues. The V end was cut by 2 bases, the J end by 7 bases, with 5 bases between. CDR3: CASSQRGTQYF. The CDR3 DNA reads TGCGCCAGCAGTCAACGAGGGACCCAGTACTTC.

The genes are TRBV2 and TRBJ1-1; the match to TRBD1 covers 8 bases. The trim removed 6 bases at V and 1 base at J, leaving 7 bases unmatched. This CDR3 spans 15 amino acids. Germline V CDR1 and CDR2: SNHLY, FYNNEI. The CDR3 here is CASSPTQGANTEAFF. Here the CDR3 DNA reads TGTGCCAGCAGCCCTACTCAGGGGGCGAACACTGAAGCTTTCTTT.

The CDR3 DNA sequence: TGCGCCAGCAGCCTAGACTCCTTGGGGAGCTATGGCTACACCTTC. This translates into CASSLDSLGSYGYTF. The chain has TRBV4-1 and TRBJ1-2; D is undetermined. V was shortened by 4 bases and J by 4 bases, with 16 bases between the two germline ends. Germline V gene data show CDR1 as MGHRA and CDR2 as YSYEKL. CDR3 length: 15 residues.